Listed below are T cell receptor beta chains from one sample, sequenced in a study of CXCR3-negative and CXCR3-positive naive CD8 T cells. After re-calling the 5' RACE reads, TCRdb lists one entry per CDR3 protein, DNA absent. This listing includes some 120,000 distinct CDR3 sequences. Input material: naive CXCR3+ CD8+ T cells from blood. Every receptor here comes from a human donor in good health. Some clones in this sample may be carry-over from other donors' samples. The CDR3 runs from the conserved cysteine through the conserved F or W.

cdr3_aa,v_call,j_call
CASSPILGPDTQYF,TRBV12-3/TRBV12-4,TRBJ2-3
CASTEPSDSPYEQYF,TRBV7-9,TRBJ2-7
CASTWEGTGELFF,TRBV11-2,TRBJ2-2
CASRRGIYGYTF,TRBV6-2/TRBV6-3,TRBJ1-2
CASGVWETQYF,TRBV6-1,TRBJ2-5
CSGSGGGTDTQYF,TRBV29-1,TRBJ2-3
CASSQFRGDTQYF,TRBV14,TRBJ2-3
CASSLEGATEAFF,TRBV7-9,TRBJ1-1
CASSLTLTNEQFF,TRBV7-9,TRBJ2-1
CASSWTGPAYNEQFF,TRBV5-1,TRBJ2-1
CASRMGGVQTDQPQHF,TRBV6-1,TRBJ1-5
CASSPSGGRAQETQYF,TRBV4-1,TRBJ2-5
CASSQYSGGEPQHF,TRBV12-3/TRBV12-4,TRBJ1-5
CASSNTYEQYF,TRBV28,TRBJ2-7
CASSSTQGPYEQYF,TRBV25-1,TRBJ2-7
CSARHLAGVINEQFF,TRBV20-1,TRBJ2-1
CASSPQRADNSPLHF,TRBV18,TRBJ1-6
CASSLAYTANGYTF,TRBV7-9,TRBJ1-2
CASSPITGANTEAFF,TRBV18,TRBJ1-1
CASSLRRLNRGDAGNTIYF,TRBV7-9,TRBJ1-3
CASSQEGTGELFF,TRBV14,TRBJ2-2
CASSLGPGSTEAFF,TRBV4-1,TRBJ1-1
CASKDLPSSYNEQFF,TRBV19,TRBJ2-1
CSVIHNEGDPYNEQFF,TRBV29-1,TRBJ2-1
CASSLALGAPDTQYF,TRBV7-7,TRBJ2-3
CSASASSSYEQYF,TRBV20-1,TRBJ2-7
CASSLVANEQYF,TRBV5-6,TRBJ2-7
CSVVDGTEAFF,TRBV29-1,TRBJ1-1
CASNGGETQYF,TRBV5-1,TRBJ2-5
CASSYSTGSEQYF,TRBV6-5,TRBJ2-7
CASTHQDSTDTQYF,TRBV23-1,TRBJ2-3
CSVESRGLAGGLYNEQLF,TRBV29-1,TRBJ2-1
CSAVEGQGVHEQYF,TRBV29-1,TRBJ2-7
CASSSRTKSPYEQYF,TRBV6-5,TRBJ2-7